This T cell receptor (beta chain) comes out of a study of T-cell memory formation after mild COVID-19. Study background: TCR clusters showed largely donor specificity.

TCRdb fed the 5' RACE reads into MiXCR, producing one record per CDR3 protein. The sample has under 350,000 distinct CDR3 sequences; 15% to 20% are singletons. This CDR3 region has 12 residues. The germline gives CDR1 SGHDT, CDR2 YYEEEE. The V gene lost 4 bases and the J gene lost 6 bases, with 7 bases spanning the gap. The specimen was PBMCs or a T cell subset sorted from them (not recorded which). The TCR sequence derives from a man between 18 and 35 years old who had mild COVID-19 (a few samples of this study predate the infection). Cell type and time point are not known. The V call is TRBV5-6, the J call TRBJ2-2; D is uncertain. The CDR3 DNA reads TGTGCCAGCAGCCCCTGGGCCGGGGAGCTGTTTTTT. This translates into CASSPWAGELFF.